Presented here are 13 T cell receptor beta chains from one specimen sequenced in a study of shared clonotypes between healthy human individuals. Only in-frame clones appear in the TCRdb table, and some are missing; sequencing was by immunoSEQ multiplex PCR. The sample includes a few hundred thousand clones, around 86% of them seen just once. Sequenced: memory CD8+ T cells sorted from blood. Documented subset: CD45RO+ cells pooled with CCR7-negative TemRA cells. The source of these receptors is a man aged 18 to 30 in good health.

The J gene is TRBJ2-7, the V gene TRBV28, with D possibly being TRBD1 or TRBD2 (5 bases each). V was pared by 6 bases and J by 0 bases, with 18 bases between. CDR3 size: 16 residues. CDR1 and CDR2 (germline): MDHEN, SYDVKM. The chain's CDR3 is CASSQPGPIFSYEQYF. DNA of the CDR3: TGTGCCAGCAGCCAGCCGGGACCCATCTTCTCCTACGAGCAGTACTTC.

This clone was detected a few times. The same CDR3 arises from other DNA sequences in this sample as well. The chain joins TRBV5-1 to TRBJ2-7; D is possibly TRBD1 or TRBD2 (6 bases each). This CDR3 is built from 13 residues. Germline V gene lookup returns CDR1 SGHRS and CDR2 YFSETQ. Trimming took 2 bases from V and 6 from J, leaving 12 bases between them. The DNA for the CDR3 is TGCGCCAGCAGCTTAGAGGGGGGACGCGAGCAGTACTTC. Amino acids: CASSLEGGREQYF.

This clone was recorded once. This chain links TRBV10-3 with TRBJ1-5; D not resolved. The CDR3 runs to 15 residues. The V and J ends lost 6 bases and 0 bases respectively, with 12 bases between them. CDR1 and CDR2 (germline): ENHRY, SYGVKD. This CDR3 reads CAIRWKRNSNQPQHF. The CDR3 nucleotides read TGTGCCATCAGGTGGAAACGGAATAGCAATCAGCCCCAGCATTTT.

CDR3 DNA: TGTGCCAGCACCCAGCTACCAGGGTCCTACGAGCAGTACTTC. Translated: CASTQLPGSYEQYF. V and J are TRBV5-4 and TRBJ2-7; possibly TRBD1 for D (5 bases). This CDR3 comprises 14 residues. Looked up from germline, CDR1 is SGHNT and CDR2 is YYREEE (reference sequence). V was cut by 6 bases and J by 1 base, with 14 bases left in between.

The gene calls are TRBV28 and TRBJ2-1; TRBD2 is a possible D gene (5 bases). The CDR3 sequence is 14 residues long. V lost 8 bases to trimming and J lost 0 bases, with 11 bases between them. Germline CDR1 is MDHEN and CDR2 is SYDVKM. The CDR3 loop reads CASSPGGSYNEQFF. DNA of the CDR3: TGTGCCAGCTCGCCCGGAGGCTCCTACAATGAGCAGTTCTTC.

The chain recombines TRBV7-2 with TRBJ2-5, with 7 bases fitting TRBD1. CDR1 and CDR2 (germline): SGHTA, FQGNSA. V gave up 3 bases and J gave up 4 bases; unmatched junction bases: 5. This CDR3 region has 14 residues. The CDR3 DNA is TGTGCCAGCAGCTTCCGACAGGGAATAGAGACCCAGTACTTC. Protein product: CASSFRQGIETQYF.

This chain joins TRBV27 and TRBJ2-1; 8 nucleotides line up with TRBD2. V lost 8 bases, J lost 7 bases, and 13 bases stayed unmatched. Germline-derived CDR1 and CDR2 are MNHEY and SMNVEV (reference sequence). The CDR3 covers 15 residues. The CDR3: CASGEAAGVWNEQFF. In nucleotides, the CDR3 is TGTGCCAGCGGTGAAGCAGCGGGAGTGTGGAATGAGCAGTTCTTC.

This clone was found once. The chain has TRBV7-9 and TRBJ2-2; 10 nucleotides match TRBD2. This CDR3 spans 17 amino acids. V was pared by 5 bases and J by 5 bases, with 11 bases of the junction left unmatched. Germline V gene lookup returns CDR1 SEHNR and CDR2 FQNEAQ (reference sequence). CDR3 DNA sequence: TGTGCCAGCAGCCCTCCCACTAGCGGGACCACTACCGGGGAGCTGTTTTTT. Amino acid sequence: CASSPPTSGTTTGELFF.

This clone was counted a few times. This sequence joins TRBV4-1 and TRBJ2-3; 9 positions match TRBD1. This CDR3 contains 16 residues. Per the germline V gene, CDR1 is MGHRA and CDR2 is YSYEKL. With 4 bases clipped from V and 2 bases from J, the junction kept 7 bases outside the gene matches. The CDR3, as DNA: TGCGCCAGCAGCCGACAGGGGGGCGGAAACACAGATACGCAGTATTTT. Translation: CASSRQGGGNTDTQYF.

This clone was observed a handful of times. V gene TRBV6-1 combines with J gene TRBJ1-4; D unresolved. CDR1 MNHNS and CDR2 SASEGT come from the germline V gene. The CDR3 loop spans 14 amino acids. Deletions cut 9 bases from V and 0 bases from J, with 11 bases between. The CDR3 region has the DNA TGTGCCAGTATGACGGGCTCAACTAATGAAAAACTGTTTTTT. Amino acid sequence: CASMTGSTNEKLFF.

This clone has only a few counts. The chain recombines TRBV5-8 with TRBJ2-7; TRBD1 matches 7 bases. The CDR3 runs 13 residues. The J segment lost 4 bases and the V segment lost 4 bases, leaving 5 bases of the junction unmatched. Looked up from germline, CDR1 is SGHTS and CDR2 is YDEGEE. The CDR3 here is CASSRRGTYEQYF. CDR3 coding DNA: TGTGCCAGCAGCCGCAGGGGGACGTACGAGCAGTACTTC.

The chain links TRBV6-5 to TRBJ1-5; D remains unclear. This CDR3 has 15 amino acids. CDR1 and CDR2 from the germline V gene are MNHEY and SVGAGI. The germline V and J ends were trimmed by 4 bases and 3 bases, with 13 bases remaining between them. The CDR3: CASSSKGLHNQPQHF. CDR3 nucleotides: TGTGCCAGCAGTTCAAAAGGGCTACACAATCAGCCCCAGCATTTT.

V and J are TRBV5-1 and TRBJ2-1; the D is unclear. The CDR3 is made up of 14 amino acids. The V end lost 5 bases, the J end lost 8 bases, and 17 bases lay between the germline ends. CDR1 is SGHRS, CDR2 YFSETQ, per germline. The CDR3 reads CASRKALWHHEQFF. In nucleotides, the CDR3 is TGCGCCAGCAGAAAAGCTCTCTGGCACCATGAGCAGTTCTTC. The variable domain in full, completed from reference TRBV5-1 and TRBJ2-1, reads KAGVTQTPRYLIKTRGQQVTLSCSPISGHRSVSWYQQTPGQGLQFLFEYFSETQRNKGNFPGRFSGRQFSNSRSEMNVSTLELGDSALYLCASRKALWHHEQFFGPGTRLTVL.